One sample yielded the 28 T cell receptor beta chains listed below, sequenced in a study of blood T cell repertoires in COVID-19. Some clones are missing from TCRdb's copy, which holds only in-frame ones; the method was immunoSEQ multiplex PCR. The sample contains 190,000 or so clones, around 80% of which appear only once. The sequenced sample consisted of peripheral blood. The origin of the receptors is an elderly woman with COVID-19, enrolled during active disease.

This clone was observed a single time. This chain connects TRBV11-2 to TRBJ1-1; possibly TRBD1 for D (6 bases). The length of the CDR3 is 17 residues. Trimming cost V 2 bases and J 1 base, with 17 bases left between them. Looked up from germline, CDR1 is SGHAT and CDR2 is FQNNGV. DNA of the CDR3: TGTGCCAGCAGCTTATCCCTAGCCGGGACACCGAACACTGAAGCTTTCTTT. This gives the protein CASSLSLAGTPNTEAFF. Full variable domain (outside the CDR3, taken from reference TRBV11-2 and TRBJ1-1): EAGVAQSPRYKIIEKRQSVAFWCNPISGHATLYWYQQILGQGPKLLIQFQNNGVVDDSQLPKDRFSAERLKGVDSTLKIQPAKLEDSAVYLCASSLSLAGTPNTEAFFGQGTRLTVV.

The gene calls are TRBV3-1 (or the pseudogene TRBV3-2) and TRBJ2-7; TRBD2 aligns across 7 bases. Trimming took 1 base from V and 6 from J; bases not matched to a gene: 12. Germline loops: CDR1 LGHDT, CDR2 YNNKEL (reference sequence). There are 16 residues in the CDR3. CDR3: CASSQGIRRERAEQYF. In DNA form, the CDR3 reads TGTGCCAGCAGCCAAGGAATAAGGCGGGAGAGGGCCGAGCAGTACTTC.

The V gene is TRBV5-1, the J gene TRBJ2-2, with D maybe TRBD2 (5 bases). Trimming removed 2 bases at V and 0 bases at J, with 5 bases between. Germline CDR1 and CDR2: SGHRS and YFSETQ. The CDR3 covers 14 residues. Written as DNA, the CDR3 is TGCGCCAGCAGCTTCGGGGCGAACACCGGGGAGCTGTTTTTT. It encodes CASSFGANTGELFF.

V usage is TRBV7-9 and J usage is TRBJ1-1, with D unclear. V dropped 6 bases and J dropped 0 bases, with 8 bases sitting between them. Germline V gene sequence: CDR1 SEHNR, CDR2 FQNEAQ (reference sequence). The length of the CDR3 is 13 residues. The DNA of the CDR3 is TGTGCCAGCAGAAAAGAGATGAACACTGAAGCTTTCTTT. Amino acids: CASRKEMNTEAFF.

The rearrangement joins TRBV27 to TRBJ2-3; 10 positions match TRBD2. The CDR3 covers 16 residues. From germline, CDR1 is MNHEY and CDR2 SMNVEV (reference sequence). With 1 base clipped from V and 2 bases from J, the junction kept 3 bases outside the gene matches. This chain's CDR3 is CASSLFLAGDTDTQYF. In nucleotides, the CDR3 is TGTGCCAGCAGTTTATTCCTAGCGGGGGACACAGATACGCAGTATTTT.

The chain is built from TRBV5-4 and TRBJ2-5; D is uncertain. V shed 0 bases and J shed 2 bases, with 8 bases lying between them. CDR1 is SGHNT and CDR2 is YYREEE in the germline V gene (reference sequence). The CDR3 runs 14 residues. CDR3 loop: CASSLDPGQETQYF. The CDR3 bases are TGTGCCAGCAGCTTGGATCCGGGTCAAGAGACCCAGTACTTC.

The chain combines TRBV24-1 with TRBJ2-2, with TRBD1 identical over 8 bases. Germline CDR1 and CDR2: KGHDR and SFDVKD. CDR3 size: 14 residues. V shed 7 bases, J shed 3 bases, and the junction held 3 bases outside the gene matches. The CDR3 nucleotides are TGTGCCACCAGAAAACAGGGGGACACCGGGGAGCTGTTTTTT. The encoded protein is CATRKQGDTGELFF.

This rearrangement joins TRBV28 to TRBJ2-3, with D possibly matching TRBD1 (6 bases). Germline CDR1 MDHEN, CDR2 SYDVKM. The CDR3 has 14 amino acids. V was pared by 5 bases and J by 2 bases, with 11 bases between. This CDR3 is CASSTGQHTDTQYF. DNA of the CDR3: TGTGCCAGCAGTACAGGACAGCACACAGATACGCAGTATTTT.

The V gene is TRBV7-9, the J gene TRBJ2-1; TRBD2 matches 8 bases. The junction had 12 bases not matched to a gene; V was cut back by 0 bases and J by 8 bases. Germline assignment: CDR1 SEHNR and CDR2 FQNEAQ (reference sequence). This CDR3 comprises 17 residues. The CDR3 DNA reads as TGTGCCAGCAGCTTAGCTACTAGCGGACAAGAAGGCGATGAGCAGTTCTTC. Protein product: CASSLATSGQEGDEQFF.

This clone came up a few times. The CDR3 is CASSTGYSNYGYTF. The CDR3 coding sequence is TGTGCCAGCTCGACAGGGTATTCTAACTATGGCTACACCTTC. The V and J genes are TRBV2 and TRBJ1-2; the match to TRBD1 covers 7 bases. CDR1 is SNHLY, CDR2 FYNNEI, per germline. This CDR3 region has 14 residues. The ends lost 8 bases at V and 0 bases at J; junction bases unmatched: 6.

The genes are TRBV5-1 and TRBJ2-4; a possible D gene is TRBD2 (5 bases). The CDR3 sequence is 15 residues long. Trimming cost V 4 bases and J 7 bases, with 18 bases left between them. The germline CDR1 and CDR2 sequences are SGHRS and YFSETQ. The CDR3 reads CASSRDPPPGNIQYF. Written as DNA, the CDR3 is TGCGCCAGCAGCCGGGATCCCCCCCCCGGGAACATTCAGTACTTC.

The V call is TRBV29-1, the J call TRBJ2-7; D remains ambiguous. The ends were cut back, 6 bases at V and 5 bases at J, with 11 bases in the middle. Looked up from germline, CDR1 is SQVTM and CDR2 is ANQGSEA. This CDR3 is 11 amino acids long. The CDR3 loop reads CSVERENEQYF. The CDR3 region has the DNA TGCAGCGTCGAACGTGAGAACGAGCAGTACTTC.

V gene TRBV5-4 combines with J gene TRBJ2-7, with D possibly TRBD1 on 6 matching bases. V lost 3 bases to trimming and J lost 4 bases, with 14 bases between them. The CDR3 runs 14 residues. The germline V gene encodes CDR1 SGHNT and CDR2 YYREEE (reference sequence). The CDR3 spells CASSSIGTNYEQYF. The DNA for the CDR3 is TGTGCCAGCAGCTCCATCGGGACAAATTACGAGCAGTACTTC.

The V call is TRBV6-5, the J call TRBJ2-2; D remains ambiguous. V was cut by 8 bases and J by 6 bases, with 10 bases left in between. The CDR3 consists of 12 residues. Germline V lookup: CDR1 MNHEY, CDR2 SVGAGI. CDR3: CASLAVSGELFF. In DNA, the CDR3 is TGTGCCAGCTTGGCAGTCTCCGGGGAGCTGTTTTTT.

CDR3 residues: CASSLGQGAAYGYTF. CDR3 nucleotide sequence: TGTGCCAGCAGCCTGGGACAGGGGGCGGCCTATGGCTACACCTTC. J is TRBJ1-2 and V is TRBV7-2; the match to TRBD1 covers 12 bases. Germline CDR1 reads SGHTA; CDR2 reads FQGNSA. V was clipped by 5 bases and J by 4 bases; unmatched bases: 5. This CDR3 has 15 residues.

The chain's CDR3 is CASTPGLAGELFF. CDR3 nucleotides: TGTGCCAGCACCCCCGGACTAGCCGGGGAGCTGTTTTTT. The gene calls are TRBV28 and TRBJ2-2; 7 nucleotides align to TRBD2. The CDR3 consists of 13 residues. Germline V CDR1 and CDR2: MDHEN, SYDVKM. V trimming: 7 bases; J trimming: 6 bases; junction bases outside the gene matches: 5.

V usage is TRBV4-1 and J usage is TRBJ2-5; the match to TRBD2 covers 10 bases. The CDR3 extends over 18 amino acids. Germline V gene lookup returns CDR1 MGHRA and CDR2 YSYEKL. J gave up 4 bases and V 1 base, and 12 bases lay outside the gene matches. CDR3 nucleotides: TGCGCCAGCAGCCAAGGTCCCTTCCTAGCGGGGGATGGAGAGACCCAGTACTTC. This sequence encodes CASSQGPFLAGDGETQYF.

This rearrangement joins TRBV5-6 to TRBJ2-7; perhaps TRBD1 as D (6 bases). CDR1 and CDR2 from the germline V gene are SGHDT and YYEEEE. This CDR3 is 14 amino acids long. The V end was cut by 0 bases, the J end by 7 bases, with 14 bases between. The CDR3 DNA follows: TGTGCCAGCAGCTTGGGGACAGTCCTGGGGGAGCAGTACTTC. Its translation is CASSLGTVLGEQYF.

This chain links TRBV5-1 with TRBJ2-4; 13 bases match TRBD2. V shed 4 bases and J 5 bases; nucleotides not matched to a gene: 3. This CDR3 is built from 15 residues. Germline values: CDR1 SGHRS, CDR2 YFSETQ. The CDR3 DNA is TGCGCCAGCAGCGCCGGACTAGCGGGGGAAAACATTCAGTACTTC. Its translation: CASSAGLAGENIQYF.

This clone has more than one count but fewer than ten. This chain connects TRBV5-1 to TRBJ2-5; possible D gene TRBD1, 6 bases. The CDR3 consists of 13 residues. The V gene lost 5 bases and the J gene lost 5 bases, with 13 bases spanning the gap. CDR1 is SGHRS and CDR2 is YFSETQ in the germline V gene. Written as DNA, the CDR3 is TGCGCCAGCAGTCTACAGGGTGGTGAGACCCAGTACTTC. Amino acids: CASSLQGGETQYF.

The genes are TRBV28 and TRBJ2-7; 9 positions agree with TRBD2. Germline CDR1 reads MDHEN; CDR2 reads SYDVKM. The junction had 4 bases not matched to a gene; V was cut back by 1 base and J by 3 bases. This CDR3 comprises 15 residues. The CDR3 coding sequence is TGTGCCAGCAGTTTATTGATAGCGGGGGACTACGAGCAGTACTTC. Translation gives CASSLLIAGDYEQYF.

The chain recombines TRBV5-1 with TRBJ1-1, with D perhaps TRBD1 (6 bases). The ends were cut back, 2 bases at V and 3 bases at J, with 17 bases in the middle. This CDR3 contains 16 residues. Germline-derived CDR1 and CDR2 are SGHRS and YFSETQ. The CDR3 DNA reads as TGCGCCAGCAGCTTAACACGTCAGGGGTTTGACACTGAAGCTTTCTTT. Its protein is CASSLTRQGFDTEAFF. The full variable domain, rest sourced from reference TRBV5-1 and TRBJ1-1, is KAGVTQTPRYLIKTRGQQVTLSCSPISGHRSVSWYQQTPGQGLQFLFEYFSETQRNKGNFPGRFSGRQFSNSRSEMNVSTLELGDSALYLCASSLTRQGFDTEAFFGQGTRLTVV.

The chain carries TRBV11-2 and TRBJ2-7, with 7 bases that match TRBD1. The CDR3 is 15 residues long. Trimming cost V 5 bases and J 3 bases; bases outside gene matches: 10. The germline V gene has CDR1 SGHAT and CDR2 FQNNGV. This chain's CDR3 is CASSDNRGRVYEQYF. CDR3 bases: TGTGCCAGCAGCGACAACAGGGGTCGAGTCTACGAGCAGTACTTC.

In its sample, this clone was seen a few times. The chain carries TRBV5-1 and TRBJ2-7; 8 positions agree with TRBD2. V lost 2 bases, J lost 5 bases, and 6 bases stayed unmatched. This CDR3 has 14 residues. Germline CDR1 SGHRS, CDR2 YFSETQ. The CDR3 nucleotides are TGCGCCAGCAGCTTCACGGGACTAGAAGACGAGCAGTACTTC. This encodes CASSFTGLEDEQYF.

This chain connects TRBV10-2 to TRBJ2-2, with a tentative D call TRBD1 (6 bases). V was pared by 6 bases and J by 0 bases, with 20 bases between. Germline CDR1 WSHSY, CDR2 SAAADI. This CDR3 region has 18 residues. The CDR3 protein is CASRTGQTNFANTGELFF. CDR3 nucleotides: TGCGCCAGCAGAACAGGACAGACCAACTTCGCGAACACCGGGGAGCTGTTTTTT.

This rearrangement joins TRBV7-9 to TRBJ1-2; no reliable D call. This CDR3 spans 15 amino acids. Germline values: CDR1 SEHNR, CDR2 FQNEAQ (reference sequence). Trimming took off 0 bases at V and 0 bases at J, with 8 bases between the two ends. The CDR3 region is CASSLARASNYGYTF. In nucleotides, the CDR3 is TGTGCCAGCAGCTTAGCGCGAGCATCTAACTATGGCTACACCTTC. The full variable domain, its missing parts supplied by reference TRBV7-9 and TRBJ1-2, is DTGVSQNPRHKITKRGQNVTFRCDPISEHNRLYWYRQTLGQGPEFLTYFQNEAQLEKSRLLSDRFSAERPKGSFSTLEIQRTEQGDSAMYLCASSLARASNYGYTFGSGTRLTVV.

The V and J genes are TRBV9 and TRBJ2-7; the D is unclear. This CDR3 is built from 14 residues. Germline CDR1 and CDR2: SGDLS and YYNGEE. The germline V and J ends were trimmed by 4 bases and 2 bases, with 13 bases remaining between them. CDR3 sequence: CASSPSGSPYEQYF. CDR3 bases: TGTGCCAGCAGCCCCTCAGGAAGTCCCTACGAGCAGTACTTC.

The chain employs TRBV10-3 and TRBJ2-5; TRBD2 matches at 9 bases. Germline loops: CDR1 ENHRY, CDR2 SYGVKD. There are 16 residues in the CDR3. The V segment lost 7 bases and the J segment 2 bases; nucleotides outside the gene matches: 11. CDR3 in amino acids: CAIKGGLAGSQETQYF. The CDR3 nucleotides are TGTGCCATCAAGGGGGGTCTAGCGGGGTCACAAGAGACCCAGTACTTC.